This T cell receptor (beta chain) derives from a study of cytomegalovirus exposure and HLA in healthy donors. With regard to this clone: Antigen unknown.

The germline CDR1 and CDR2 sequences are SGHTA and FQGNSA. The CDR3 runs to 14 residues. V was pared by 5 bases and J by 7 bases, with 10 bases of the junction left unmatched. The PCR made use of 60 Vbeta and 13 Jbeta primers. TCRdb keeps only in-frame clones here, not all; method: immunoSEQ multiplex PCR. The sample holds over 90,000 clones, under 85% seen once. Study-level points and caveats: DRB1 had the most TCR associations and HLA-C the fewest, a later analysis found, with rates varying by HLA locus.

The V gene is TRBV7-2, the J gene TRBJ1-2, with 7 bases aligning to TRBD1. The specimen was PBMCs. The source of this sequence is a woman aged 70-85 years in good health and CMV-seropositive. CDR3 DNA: TGTGCCAGCAGCCCGCGACAGGGCTCGAGTGGCTACACCTTC. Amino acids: CASSPRQGSSGYTF.